Reported below is one T cell receptor (beta chain). CDR1 and CDR2 (germline): SNHLY, FYNNEI. This CDR3 is built from 16 residues. V was clipped by 2 bases and J by 0 bases, with 11 bases between them. This sample is part of a study of blood T cell repertoires in COVID-19. Method: immunoSEQ multiplex PCR; TCRdb's copy keeps in-frame clones and lacks some. The sample has roughly 210,000 clones, approximately 90% seen once. The sequencing input was peripheral blood. The source of this sequence is a man in his 70s with acute or convalescent COVID-19. The gene calls are TRBV2 and TRBJ1-3, with D uncertain. CDR3 coding DNA: TGTGCCAGCAGTGAATCCCCTCCGAGCTCTGGAAACACCATATATTTT. This sequence encodes CASSESPPSSGNTIYF. Together with reference TRBV2 and TRBJ1-3, the CDR3 gives the full variable domain: EPEVTQTPSHQVTQMGQEVILRCVPISNHLYFYWYRQILGQKVEFLVSFYNNEISEKSEIFDDQFSVERPDGSNFTLKIRSTKLEDSAMYFCASSESPPSSGNTIYFGEGSWLTVV.